The 30 T cell receptor beta chains given below trace back to one sample, sequenced in a study of cytomegalovirus exposure and HLA in healthy donors. The PCR ran on 60 Vbeta and 13 Jbeta primers. TCRdb's table, derived via immunoSEQ multiplex PCR, lists solely in-frame clones and lacks some. The sample has roughly 150,000 clones, 80% seen once. Sample: PBMCs. These receptors all come from a middle-aged woman in good health and CMV-seronegative.

This chain uses TRBV4-3 with TRBJ2-5; D remains ambiguous. TRBJ2-7 matches the DNA end more closely, so the J call is doubtful. Germline V gene sequence: CDR1 LGHNA, CDR2 YSLEER. The CDR3 totals 14 residues. CDR3 amino acids: CASSANSINYEQYF. In nucleotides, the CDR3 is TGCGCCAGCAGCGCGAACTCAATCAATTACGAGCAGTACTTC.

This chain connects TRBV5-1 to TRBJ2-7, with 10 bases lining up with TRBD1. V gave up 3 bases and J gave up 0 bases; unmatched junction bases: 3. The CDR3 has 15 amino acids. Germline lookup yields CDR1 SGHRS and CDR2 YFSETQ. The CDR3: CASSSGQGSSYEQYF. The CDR3, as DNA: TGCGCCAGCAGCTCGGGACAGGGGAGCTCCTACGAGCAGTACTTC.

V and J are TRBV5-3 and TRBJ2-5, with a weak D call TRBD1 (6 bases). TRBV5-3 is sorted into the ORF group, with uncertain function. V gave up 4 bases and J gave up 0 bases, with 19 bases separating them. The CDR3 runs 17 residues. The CDR3 sequence: CARSLVGATRYQETQYF. The CDR3, as DNA: TGTGCCAGAAGCCTGGTGGGGGCCACTAGATACCAAGAGACCCAGTACTTC.

The V call is TRBV29-1, the J call TRBJ2-3, with a tentative D call TRBD1 (6 bases). The CDR3 sequence is 11 residues long. Germline V gene lookup returns CDR1 SQVTM and CDR2 ANQGSEA. The ends were cut back, 4 bases at V and 10 bases at J, with 12 bases in the middle. The CDR3 loop is CSVGQDASQYF. The CDR3 coding sequence is TGCAGCGTTGGACAGGACGCATCGCAGTATTTT.

This clone was seen a single time. The genes are TRBV5-1 and TRBJ2-2; weak D call: TRBD1 (6 bases). V was shortened by 1 base and J by 6 bases, with 16 bases between the two germline ends. Germline loops: CDR1 SGHRS, CDR2 YFSETQ. This CDR3 is built from 16 residues. The chain's CDR3 is CASSLRGTVTAGELFF. CDR3 sequence (DNA): TGCGCCAGCAGCTTGAGGGGGACGGTGACCGCCGGGGAGCTGTTTTTT.

V and J are TRBV7-2 and TRBJ2-7, with D possibly matching TRBD2 (6 bases). The CDR3 sequence is 15 residues long. Germline V gives CDR1 SGHTA, CDR2 FQGNSA. Trimming left V 0 bases short and J 4 bases short, with 13 bases between. The CDR3 coding sequence is TGTGCCAGCAGCTTAGCTGGAGGGTCTGGGTACGAGCAGTACTTC. Protein product: CASSLAGGSGYEQYF.

V gene TRBV18 combines with J gene TRBJ1-5; D perhaps matches TRBD1 (5 bases). This CDR3 has 20 residues. Germline V lookup: CDR1 KGHSH, CDR2 LQKENI. The V gene lost 3 bases and the J gene lost 0 bases, with 24 bases spanning the gap. For the CDR3, the DNA is TGTGCCAGCTCACCCATATCGACGGCAGGGCCCCCTTATAGCAATCAGCCCCAGCATTTT. It codes for CASSPISTAGPPYSNQPQHF. Using reference TRBV18 and TRBJ1-5 for the parts outside the CDR3, the full variable domain is NAGVMQNPRHLVRRRGQEARLRCSPMKGHSHVYWYRQLPEEGLKFMVYLQKENIIDESGMPKERFSAEFPKEGPSILRIQQVVRGDSAAYFCASSPISTAGPPYSNQPQHFGDGTRLSIL.

The chain recombines TRBV6-6 with TRBJ1-2; 8 positions agree with TRBD1. From germline, CDR1 is MNHNY and CDR2 SVGAGI (reference sequence). The CDR3 totals 14 residues. J was trimmed by 5 bases and V by 5 bases; bases with no gene match: 7. The CDR3 sequence is CASSRDRGGYGYTF. As DNA, the CDR3 is TGTGCCAGCAGTAGAGACAGGGGAGGATATGGCTACACCTTC.

This clone was detected only a few times. The rearrangement uses TRBV29-1 and TRBJ2-3; 7 nucleotides match TRBD1. In germline, CDR1 is SQVTM, CDR2 ANQGSEA. The length of the CDR3 is 14 residues. V shed 5 bases, J shed 2 bases, and the junction held 7 bases outside the gene matches. CDR3 sequence reads: CSVPGQTDTDTQYF. In nucleotides, the CDR3 is TGCAGCGTTCCGGGACAGACTGACACAGATACGCAGTATTTT.

This chain connects TRBV30 to TRBJ1-2; 10 nucleotides align to TRBD1. CDR3 length: 12 amino acids. In germline, CDR1 is GTSNPN, CDR2 SVGIG (reference sequence). The V and J ends lost 6 bases and 6 bases, in that order; junction bases with no gene match: 4. The chain's CDR3 is CACPGQGNGYTF. CDR3 DNA: TGTGCCTGCCCGGGACAGGGGAATGGCTACACCTTC.

With respect to this clone: One junction end does not reproduce the germline sequence, and a read error may be involved. CDR3 nucleotides: TGTGCTAGCAGCTTAATACAACAAGAGACCCAGTACTTC. Protein: CASSLIQQETQYF. V is TRBV7-7 and J is TRBJ2-5; no clear D. This CDR3 region has 13 residues. In germline, CDR1 is SSHAT, CDR2 FNYEAQ (reference sequence).

The chain couples TRBV9 to TRBJ1-2, with TRBD1 matching over 8 bases. Germline V gene lookup returns CDR1 SGDLS and CDR2 YYNGEE. The CDR3 is made up of 16 amino acids. V lost 4 bases and J lost 2; bases outside the gene matches: 10. The CDR3 DNA reads TGTGCCAGCAGCCCTCGGACAGGGCTACCCAACTATGGCTACACCTTC. Its protein is CASSPRTGLPNYGYTF.

This chain joins TRBV2 and TRBJ2-1; D call uncertain. CDR1 is SNHLY, CDR2 FYNNEI, per germline. Trimming took off 4 bases at V and 0 bases at J, with 7 bases between the two ends. The CDR3 covers 14 residues. CDR3 residues: CASSVSGSYNEQFF. As DNA, the CDR3 is TGTGCCAGCAGTGTGTCGGGCTCCTACAATGAGCAGTTCTTC.

This clone was seen only once. The chain links TRBV9 to TRBJ1-6, with D unclear. Germline V gene data show CDR1 as SGDLS and CDR2 as YYNGEE. The CDR3 totals 15 residues. The V gene lost 4 bases and the J gene lost 6 bases, with 14 bases spanning the gap. CDR3 DNA sequence: TGTGCCAGCAGCTCCCTCGCCGTCGGTAATTCACCCCTCCACTTT. Its translation is CASSSLAVGNSPLHF.

The gene calls are TRBV5-6 and TRBJ2-3, with TRBD1 matching over 9 bases. The trim removed 4 bases at V and 4 bases at J, leaving 4 bases unmatched. The CDR3 runs to 14 residues. Germline CDR1 is SGHDT and CDR2 is YYEEEE. CDR3 sequence: CASSTGQGPDTQYF. The CDR3 DNA reads as TGTGCCAGCAGCACGGGACAGGGACCAGATACGCAGTATTTT.

The chain combines TRBV5-4 with TRBJ1-3, with D perhaps matching TRBD1 (5 bases). CDR1 and CDR2 from the germline V gene are SGHNT and YYREEE (reference sequence). The CDR3 is made up of 15 amino acids. V lost 5 bases and J lost 0, with 12 bases in between. DNA for the CDR3: TGTGCCAGCAGTCCCGACAGTGACTCTGGAAACACCATATATTTT. Translation: CASSPDSDSGNTIYF.

V is TRBV11-2 and J is TRBJ1-1; TRBD1 matches at 8 bases. V lost 2 bases to trimming and J lost 5 bases; unmatched junction nucleotides: 10. CDR3 length: 16 residues. Looked up from germline, CDR1 is SGHAT and CDR2 is FQNNGV. CDR3 nucleotide sequence: TGTGCCAGCAGCTTATGGCAGGGGGCCGAGGGGACTGAAGCTTTCTTT. Translating gives CASSLWQGAEGTEAFF.

The V and J genes are TRBV7-9 and TRBJ1-1, with TRBD1 matching 9 bases. The germline V gene encodes CDR1 SEHNR and CDR2 FQNEAQ (reference sequence). Unmatched junction bases numbered 9, after V lost 5 bases and J lost 5 bases. This CDR3 region has 15 residues. CDR3 nucleotides: TGTGCCAGCAGCCCCCCCGGGACAGGGAGAACTGAAGCTTTCTTT. Its translation is CASSPPGTGRTEAFF.

The genes are TRBV7-9 and TRBJ2-2, with 12 bases matching TRBD1. The CDR3 is 15 residues long. Unmatched junction bases numbered 6, after V lost 6 bases and J lost 7 bases. Germline V gene sequence: CDR1 SEHNR, CDR2 FQNEAQ (reference sequence). In DNA, the CDR3 is TGTGCCAGCAGACCGGGACAGGGGGCAATCGGGGAGCTGTTTTTT. Translation: CASRPGQGAIGELFF.

A few counts support this clone. This chain's CDR3 is CASSPRGGGYEQYF. As DNA, the CDR3 is TGTGCCAGCAGCCCCCGAGGGGGCGGCTACGAGCAGTACTTC. The gene calls are TRBV28 and TRBJ2-7; 7 nucleotides agree with TRBD1. Trimming cost V 6 bases and J 3 bases; bases outside gene matches: 8. The CDR3 has 14 amino acids. Germline CDR1 reads MDHEN; CDR2 reads SYDVKM.

In its sample, this clone was seen once. V is TRBV6-6 and J is TRBJ1-3, with D unclear. This CDR3 is built from 14 residues. V shed 6 bases and J shed 0 bases, with 9 bases lying between them. CDR1 MNHNY and CDR2 SVGAGI come from the germline V gene (reference sequence). For the CDR3, the DNA is TGTGCCAGCAGGGATCCTAGCTCTGGAAACACCATATATTTT. Amino acids: CASRDPSSGNTIYF.

The chain employs TRBV7-8 and TRBJ2-5, with D perhaps matching TRBD2 (5 bases). This CDR3 comprises 14 residues. Germline V CDR1 and CDR2: SGHVS, FQNEAQ. Between the trimmed V and J ends, which lost 8 bases and 2 bases, there was a span of 15 bases. The CDR3 nucleotides read TGTGCCAGCTGGACTGTCGAAGGGCAAGAGACCCAGTACTTC. It is translated as CASWTVEGQETQYF.

This chain connects TRBV5-1 to TRBJ1-2; D not resolved. The V gene's germline CDR1 is SGHRS and CDR2 YFSETQ. V lost 0 bases and J 3 bases, leaving 12 bases between the germline ends. This CDR3 comprises 15 residues. CDR3 DNA sequence: TGCGCCAGCAGCTTGGTATTGCAGGCCGACTATGGCTACACCTTC. This codes for CASSLVLQADYGYTF.

CDR3 in amino acids: CASRPNLAGVGYNEQFF. The CDR3, as DNA: TGTGCCAGTAGGCCAAACCTGGCGGGAGTGGGGTACAATGAGCAGTTCTTC. The chain uses TRBV19 and TRBJ2-1; TRBD2 matches at 7 bases. Germline CDR1 is LNHDA and CDR2 is SQIVND (reference sequence). CDR3 length equals 17 residues. The junction had 15 bases not matched to a gene; V was cut back by 6 bases and J by 4 bases.

The chain is built from TRBV9 and TRBJ2-1, with a tentative D call TRBD2 (6 bases). With 4 bases removed from V and 13 bases from J, the gap between germline ends came to 18 bases. The CDR3 contains 13 residues. CDR1 and CDR2 from the germline V gene are SGDLS and YYNGEE. The CDR3 sequence: CASSPPPGVEQFF. CDR3 nucleotide sequence: TGTGCCAGCAGCCCCCCCCCGGGGGTAGAACAGTTCTTC.

This clone was counted once. V and J are TRBV7-2 and TRBJ1-4; D unclear. This CDR3 spans 15 amino acids. Per germline, CDR1 SGHTA and CDR2 FQGNSA. Trimming took 5 bases from V and 3 from J, leaving 13 bases between them. CDR3 amino acids: CASSLTSASNEKLFF. The CDR3 nucleotides read TGTGCCAGCAGCCTGACTTCGGCCTCTAATGAAAAACTGTTTTTT.

The V call is TRBV14, the J call TRBJ2-2, with 12 bases aligning to TRBD2. CDR1 SGHDN and CDR2 FVKESK come from the germline V gene. This CDR3 is 16 amino acids long. V shed 2 bases, J shed 6 bases, and the junction held 4 bases outside the gene matches. CDR3 protein: CASSQTTSGSPGELFF. DNA for the CDR3: TGTGCCAGCAGCCAAACGACTAGCGGGAGTCCCGGGGAGCTGTTTTTT.

This chain connects TRBV6-6 to TRBJ1-1; D is unresolved. The CDR3 is 13 residues long. Between the trimmed V and J ends, which lost 6 bases and 2 bases, there was a span of 10 bases. Looked up from germline, CDR1 is MNHNY and CDR2 is SVGAGI (reference sequence). In nucleotides, the CDR3 is TGTGCCAGCAGGGAGGCGACAAACACTGAAGCTTTCTTT. Its translation is CASREATNTEAFF.

This clone was seen once. V is TRBV5-1 and J is TRBJ2-5, with 9 nucleotides matching TRBD1. Germline V CDR1 and CDR2: SGHRS, YFSETQ. J lost 5 bases, V lost 6 bases, and 11 bases had no gene match. The CDR3 runs to 15 residues. CDR3 sequence (DNA): TGCGCCAGCACCCAAACAGGGGGCAGTTTCGAGACCCAGTACTTC. It yields the protein CASTQTGGSFETQYF.

This chain uses TRBV5-1 with TRBJ2-1; 10 bases map to TRBD2. The germline V gene has CDR1 SGHRS and CDR2 YFSETQ. V lost 3 bases, J lost 0 bases, and 12 bases stayed unmatched. The CDR3 contains 19 residues. The CDR3 region is CASSSWFTSGDSSYNEQFF. In DNA, the CDR3 is TGCGCCAGCAGCTCTTGGTTTACTAGCGGGGACAGCTCCTACAATGAGCAGTTCTTC.